The 23 T cell receptor beta chains listed next were all sequenced from one sample in a study of blood T cell repertoires in COVID-19. TCRdb keeps only in-frame clones here, not all; method: immunoSEQ multiplex PCR. The sample comprises 150,000 to 180,000 clones, approximately 82% of which are singletons, and around 9.8% rests with the top ten. What was sequenced was peripheral blood. These receptors were obtained from a woman aged 45-65 years with acute or convalescent COVID-19.

V usage is TRBV5-5 and J usage is TRBJ2-5; TRBD2 agrees at 15 bases. V lost 4 bases, J lost 4 bases, and 5 bases stayed unmatched. Germline lookup yields CDR1 SGHKS and CDR2 YYEKEE (reference sequence). The CDR3 is 16 residues long. In DNA, the CDR3 is TGTGCCAGCAGCCTCGGACTAGCGGGAGGGAGAGAGACCCAGTACTTC. Its protein is CASSLGLAGGRETQYF.

This clone was detected a few times. V gene TRBV11-2 combines with J gene TRBJ2-7, with 9 bases identical to TRBD2. The CDR3 runs to 16 residues. With 6 bases clipped from V and 5 bases from J, the junction kept 14 bases outside the gene matches. Germline V lookup: CDR1 SGHAT, CDR2 FQNNGV. The CDR3 spells CASSNPGTSYRNEQYF. Written as DNA, the CDR3 is TGTGCCAGCAGTAACCCCGGGACTAGCTATCGTAACGAGCAGTACTTC.

This chain connects TRBV9 to TRBJ2-7, with 10 bases aligning to TRBD2. In germline, CDR1 is SGDLS, CDR2 YYNGEE. The CDR3 runs to 15 residues. Germline trimming cut 0 bases from V and 3 bases from J; bases unmatched to any gene: 3. Written as DNA, the CDR3 is TGTGCCAGCAGCGTAGAGCTAGCGGGGGTCTACGAGCAGTACTTC. Translated: CASSVELAGVYEQYF.

The CDR3 DNA follows: TGTGCCAGCACTCGAGGGAGGGATGAAAAACTGTTTTTT. Protein sequence: CASTRGRDEKLFF. The genes are TRBV2 and TRBJ1-4; D ambiguous. Per the germline V gene, CDR1 is SNHLY and CDR2 is FYNNEI. The CDR3 is 13 residues long. Deletions cut 7 bases from V and 6 bases from J, with 12 bases between.

The chain carries TRBV5-1 and TRBJ2-1; 8 bases map to TRBD2. This CDR3 is 15 amino acids long. V dropped 0 bases and J dropped 3; count of bases not matched to a gene: 2. The germline V gene encodes CDR1 SGHRS and CDR2 YFSETQ. Here the CDR3 reads CASSLVSGNYNEQFF. CDR3 DNA: TGCGCCAGCAGCTTGGTTAGCGGGAACTACAATGAGCAGTTCTTC.

The CDR3 loop is CASSLEGDTSGNTIYF. CDR3 in DNA: TGCGCCAGCAGCTTGGAGGGGGACACCTCTGGAAACACCATATATTTT. This rearrangement joins TRBV5-1 to TRBJ1-3; perhaps TRBD1 as D (6 bases). CDR1 and CDR2 from the germline V gene are SGHRS and YFSETQ. The CDR3 runs 16 residues. The ends were cut back, 0 bases at V and 0 bases at J, with 10 bases in the middle.

This clone was counted a few times. The genes are TRBV24-1 and TRBJ1-5; 10 nucleotides align to TRBD1. The CDR3 spans 19 residues. Germline CDR1 KGHDR, CDR2 SFDVKD. Unmatched junction bases numbered 12, after V lost 5 bases and J lost 0 bases. The CDR3 coding sequence is TGTGCCACCAGTGGCAATGGACAGGGGGATCCTTATAGCAATCAGCCCCAGCATTTT. It specifies CATSGNGQGDPYSNQPQHF.

This clone was picked up a small number of times. The J gene is TRBJ2-3, the V gene TRBV5-1; 16 nucleotides align to TRBD2. The germline gives CDR1 SGHRS, CDR2 YFSETQ. After removal of 4 bases from V and 2 bases from J, the junction contained 7 bases not matched to a gene. This CDR3 region has 18 residues. The DNA for the CDR3 is TGCGCCAGCAGCACGGGACTAGCGGGAGGGCTCGTCACAGATACGCAGTATTTT. It encodes CASSTGLAGGLVTDTQYF.

The J gene is TRBJ2-5, the V gene TRBV2, with 10 bases that match TRBD2. Germline trimming cut 2 bases from V and 1 base from J; bases unmatched to any gene: 1. CDR1 and CDR2 (germline): SNHLY, FYNNEI. The CDR3 runs 15 residues. This chain's CDR3 is CASSERLAGQETQYF. The CDR3 nucleotides read TGTGCCAGCAGTGAAAGACTAGCGGGCCAAGAGACCCAGTACTTC.

This sequence joins TRBV21-1 and TRBJ2-3; the D call of TRBD2 is as the table states it, not checked on the DNA. TRBV21-1 is noted as a pseudogene. CDR3 length: 15 residues. The CDR3 DNA follows: TGTGCCAGCAGCAAAGCGCGGGGACCAACAGATACGCAGTATTTT. Its translation: CASSKARGPTDTQYF.

This sequence joins TRBV7-2 and TRBJ1-1, with D possibly being TRBD1 (6 bases). V was clipped by 5 bases and J by 0 bases, with 10 bases between them. Germline CDR1 SGHTA, CDR2 FQGNSA. The CDR3 covers 14 residues. The CDR3 region is CASSQGFLNTEAFF. The CDR3 DNA is TGTGCCAGCAGCCAGGGGTTTTTGAACACTGAAGCTTTCTTT.

This chain connects TRBV7-2 to TRBJ1-1; TRBD1 agrees at 9 bases. The germline CDR1 and CDR2 sequences are SGHTA and FQGNSA. Trimming at V came to 5 bases and at J to 11 bases, leaving 9 bases not matched to a gene. This CDR3 contains 13 residues. CDR3 sequence (DNA): TGTGCCAGCAGCACGTCCGGGACAGGGCTGGCTTTCTTT. Protein sequence: CASSTSGTGLAFF.

This sequence joins TRBV5-4 and TRBJ2-5; possible D gene TRBD1, 5 bases. Trimming removed 0 bases from V and 4 bases from J, with 13 bases in between. Germline V gives CDR1 SGHNT, CDR2 YYREEE (reference sequence). The CDR3 has 15 residues. The CDR3 spells CASSLGGQRVETQYF. DNA for the CDR3: TGTGCCAGCAGCTTGGGGGGCCAGCGAGTAGAGACCCAGTACTTC.

The rearrangement uses TRBV7-8 and TRBJ2-6; 11 nucleotides agree with TRBD1. Per germline, CDR1 SGHVS and CDR2 FQNEAQ. Trimming cost V 3 bases and J 2 bases; bases outside gene matches: 6. The CDR3 totals 18 residues. CDR3 amino acids: CASSLLGTGGAGANVLTF. CDR3 in DNA: TGTGCCAGCAGCTTGCTCGGGACAGGGGGAGCTGGGGCCAACGTCCTGACTTTC.

The chain carries TRBV6-5 and TRBJ2-3; TRBD2 aligns across 7 bases. Germline CDR1 and CDR2: MNHEY and SVGAGI. This CDR3 comprises 14 residues. Germline trimming cut 5 bases from V and 4 bases from J; bases unmatched to any gene: 6. CDR3 in DNA: TGTGCCAGCAGTAGACTAGCCGCGGCAGATACGCAGTATTTT. This translates into CASSRLAAADTQYF.

The sample holds a few counts of this clone. The V call is TRBV7-2, the J call TRBJ2-7; the D is unclear. The CDR3 length is 13 residues. Germline V lookup: CDR1 SGHTA, CDR2 FQGNSA. The germline V and J ends were trimmed by 1 base and 7 bases, with 11 bases remaining between them. CDR3 DNA: TGTGCCAGCAGCTTAGGGTTAGGCGGTGAGCAGTACTTC. This codes for CASSLGLGGEQYF.

The genes are TRBV2 and TRBJ2-5, with 12 bases aligning to TRBD2. Per the germline V gene, CDR1 is SNHLY and CDR2 is FYNNEI. This CDR3 has 17 residues. The trim removed 3 bases at V and 2 bases at J, leaving 7 bases unmatched. CDR3: CASSDQTSGGSQETQYF. CDR3 sequence (DNA): TGTGCCAGCAGTGACCAAACTAGCGGGGGGTCACAAGAGACCCAGTACTTC.

The V call is TRBV2, the J call TRBJ2-3; 7 bases align to TRBD1. The V gene's germline CDR1 is SNHLY and CDR2 FYNNEI. This CDR3 is 13 amino acids long. V lost 5 bases, J lost 6 bases, and 5 bases stayed unmatched. The CDR3 nucleotides are TGTGCCAGCAGTTACTACAGGGGTGATACGCAGTATTTT. Amino acid sequence: CASSYYRGDTQYF. Supplemented by reference TRBV2 and TRBJ2-3, the full variable domain reads EPEVTQTPSHQVTQMGQEVILRCVPISNHLYFYWYRQILGQKVEFLVSFYNNEISEKSEIFDDQFSVERPDGSNFTLKIRSTKLEDSAMYFCASSYYRGDTQYFGPGTRLTVL.

V is TRBV27 and J is TRBJ1-3; 9 bases are a match to TRBD1. Per the germline V gene, CDR1 is MNHEY and CDR2 is SMNVEV (reference sequence). The length of the CDR3 is 15 residues. The ends lost 7 bases at V and 2 bases at J; junction bases unmatched: 6. CDR3 residues: CASTKQGATGNTIYF. The CDR3 coding sequence is TGTGCCAGCACCAAACAGGGGGCAACTGGAAACACCATATATTTT.

V and J are TRBV7-9 and TRBJ2-1, with TRBD2 matching over 7 bases. The CDR3 is 14 amino acids. CDR1 and CDR2 (germline): SEHNR, FQNEAQ (reference sequence). J was trimmed by 8 bases and V by 0 bases; bases with no gene match: 4. CDR3 in DNA: TGTGCCAGCAGCTTAGCGAGCGGGAAGGATGAGCAGTTCTTC. Translation gives CASSLASGKDEQFF. Full variable domain (rest looked up from reference TRBV7-9 and TRBJ2-1): DTGVSQNPRHKITKRGQNVTFRCDPISEHNRLYWYRQTLGQGPEFLTYFQNEAQLEKSRLLSDRFSAERPKGSFSTLEIQRTEQGDSAMYLCASSLASGKDEQFFGPGTRLTVL.

This chain uses TRBV4-3 with TRBJ2-3, with 11 bases that match TRBD2. The germline gives CDR1 LGHNA, CDR2 YSLEER. After removal of 0 bases from V and 5 bases from J, the junction contained 16 bases not matched to a gene. CDR3 length equals 20 residues. The CDR3 DNA sequence: TGCGCCAGCAGCCAAGATATTGGGCGACTAGCGGGACATTCTGGAGATACGCAGTATTTT. Its translation: CASSQDIGRLAGHSGDTQYF.

This clone was seen at least ten times. The gene calls are TRBV15 and TRBJ2-7; 8 positions agree with TRBD2. Looked up from germline, CDR1 is LNHNV and CDR2 is YYDKDF (reference sequence). CDR3 size: 18 residues. After removal of 4 bases from V and 4 bases from J, the junction contained 18 bases not matched to a gene. The CDR3 region is CATSTTMGLAGLRYEQYF. The DNA of the CDR3 is TGTGCCACCAGCACTACCATGGGGCTAGCGGGTTTACGGTACGAGCAGTACTTC.

CDR3 in DNA: TGTGCCAGCAGCCCATCGACAGGGGGCGGCTATGGCTACACCTTC. Its protein product is CASSPSTGGGYGYTF. This sequence joins TRBV3-1 (or the pseudogene TRBV3-2) and TRBJ1-2; 10 nucleotides line up with TRBD1. Germline lookup yields CDR1 LGHDT and CDR2 YNNKEL (reference sequence). The CDR3 length is 15 residues. With 4 bases clipped from V and 4 bases from J, the junction kept 6 bases outside the gene matches.